The next 17 T cell receptor beta chains were all read from a single sample in a study of cytomegalovirus exposure and HLA in healthy donors. 60 Vbeta and 13 Jbeta primers were used in PCR. The method was immunoSEQ multiplex PCR; TCRdb's version includes in-frame clones alone and lacks a portion of them. The data show approximately 95,000 clones, 81% seen once. Sequenced sample: PBMCs. The receptors here all came from a woman in her seventies in good health and CMV-seropositive.

The chain combines TRBV7-8 with TRBJ2-1; 12 nucleotides line up with TRBD1. Germline V gene sequence: CDR1 SGHVS, CDR2 FQNEAQ. This CDR3 has 17 amino acids. The trim removed 5 bases at V and 10 bases at J, leaving 15 bases unmatched. CDR3 sequence reads: CASSLRRGGQGAGEQFF. The DNA of the CDR3 is TGTGCCAGCAGCCTCCGCCGGGGGGGACAGGGGGCTGGGGAGCAGTTCTTC. The full variable domain, rest sourced from reference TRBV7-8 and TRBJ2-1, is GAGVSQSPRYKVAKRGQDVALRCDPISGHVSLFWYQQALGQGPEFLTYFQNEAQLDKSGLPSDRFFAERPEGSVSTLKIQRTQQEDSAVYLCASSLRRGGQGAGEQFFGPGTRLTVL.

The J gene is TRBJ2-2, the V gene TRBV4-3; D call uncertain. Between the trimmed V and J ends, which lost 6 bases and 0 bases, there was a span of 11 bases. There are 15 residues in the CDR3. Germline CDR1 and CDR2: LGHNA and YSLEER. DNA for the CDR3: TGCGCCAGCAGGGCCGTACGAACGAACACCGGGGAGCTGTTTTTT. Amino acid sequence: CASRAVRTNTGELFF.

The rearrangement links TRBV12-5 to TRBJ2-3, with D possibly being TRBD1 (5 bases). Germline V gives CDR1 LGHNT, CDR2 FRNRAP. V was cut by 9 bases and J by 2 bases, with 9 bases left in between. The CDR3 length is 12 residues. In DNA, the CDR3 is TGTGCTAGCACGACAGACACAGATACGCAGTATTTT. Translated, it gives CASTTDTDTQYF. The variable domain in full, completed from reference TRBV12-5 and TRBJ2-3, reads DARVTQTPRHKVTEMGQEVTMRCQPILGHNTVFWYRQTMMQGLELLAYFRNRAPLDDSGMPKDRFSAEMPDATLATLKIQPSEPRDSAVYFCASTTDTDTQYFGPGTRLTVL.

This chain connects TRBV4-2 to TRBJ1-2; TRBD1 matches 7 bases. This CDR3 is 16 amino acids long. Per germline, CDR1 LGHNA and CDR2 YNFKEQ. The V segment lost 0 bases and the J segment 0 bases; nucleotides outside the gene matches: 4. CDR3 sequence (DNA): TGTGCCAGCAGCCAAGATAGGGGGCCTACTAACTATGGCTACACCTTC. It codes for CASSQDRGPTNYGYTF.

The V and J genes are TRBV5-1 and TRBJ2-1; weak D call: TRBD2 (6 bases). CDR1 and CDR2 from the germline V gene are SGHRS and YFSETQ. The V gene lost 4 bases and the J gene lost 3 bases, with 14 bases spanning the gap. This CDR3 is 15 amino acids long. The CDR3 spells CASSLRDSIYNEQFF. Written as DNA, the CDR3 is TGCGCCAGCAGCCTCCGGGACTCTATCTACAATGAGCAGTTCTTC.

V is TRBV13 and J is TRBJ2-5; the D gene is possibly TRBD2 (6 bases). CDR1 is PRHDT and CDR2 is FYEKMQ in the germline V gene (reference sequence). V lost 3 bases and J lost 5, with 13 bases in between. The CDR3 length is 14 residues. The CDR3 DNA reads TGTGCCAGCAGCTTCCCCGGGACTTGGGAGACCCAGTACTTC. Translation gives CASSFPGTWETQYF. Using reference TRBV13 and TRBJ2-5 for the parts outside the CDR3, the full variable domain is AAGVIQSPRHLIKEKRETATLKCYPIPRHDTVYWYQQGPGQDPQFLISFYEKMQSDKGSIPDRFSAQQFSDYHSELNMSSLELGDSALYFCASSFPGTWETQYFGPGTRLLVL.

The chain's CDR3 is CASSRQGGLVVNTEAFF. The CDR3 DNA sequence: TGTGCCAGCAGCCGGCAGGGGGGTTTGGTGGTGAACACTGAAGCTTTCTTT. This rearrangement joins TRBV4-2 to TRBJ1-1, with 7 positions matching TRBD1. Germline assignment: CDR1 LGHNA and CDR2 YNFKEQ. V gave up 4 bases and J gave up 0 bases; unmatched junction bases: 11. CDR3 length: 17 residues.

V gene TRBV10-3 combines with J gene TRBJ2-3, with D tentatively TRBD1 (5 bases). The CDR3 is 14 amino acids. The V end was cut by 3 bases, the J end by 5 bases, with 12 bases between. Germline CDR1 reads ENHRY; CDR2 reads SYGVKD. The CDR3 loop reads CAISDRAVEDTQYF. The CDR3 DNA follows: TGTGCCATCAGTGACAGGGCGGTAGAAGATACGCAGTATTTT.

J is TRBJ2-3 and V is TRBV27; TRBD2 agrees at 11 bases. J lost 3 bases, V lost 2 bases, and 4 bases had no gene match. The CDR3 totals 16 residues. The V gene's germline CDR1 is MNHEY and CDR2 SMNVEV (reference sequence). In DNA form, the CDR3 reads TGTGCCAGCAGTTTAGGACTAGCGGGTGGGACAGATACGCAGTATTTT. Protein: CASSLGLAGGTDTQYF.

This chain connects TRBV10-3 to TRBJ2-5; D possibly corresponds to TRBD1 (6 bases). V lost 4 bases to trimming and J lost 3 bases, with 15 bases between them. The CDR3 totals 15 residues. Per germline, CDR1 ENHRY and CDR2 SYGVKD. The CDR3 spells CAISVPGQVKETQYF. CDR3 DNA sequence: TGTGCCATCAGTGTCCCGGGACAAGTTAAAGAGACCCAGTACTTC.

The chain is built from TRBV29-1 and TRBJ2-4; 8 bases line up with TRBD1. This CDR3 spans 14 amino acids. With V trimmed by 5 bases and J by 0 bases, 3 bases remained unmatched. Germline V lookup: CDR1 SQVTM, CDR2 ANQGSEA. The CDR3 loop is CSVQGAVAKNIQYF. For the CDR3, the DNA is TGCAGCGTTCAGGGGGCTGTAGCCAAAAACATTCAGTACTTC.

This clone occurred once. The chain joins TRBV4-3 to TRBJ2-7; 7 bases fit TRBD1. The CDR3 is 14 amino acids. The V gene's germline CDR1 is LGHNA and CDR2 YSLEER. Trimming removed 0 bases from V and 7 bases from J; junction bases left unmatched: 6. CDR3 region: CASSQEQGSGEQYF. CDR3 in DNA: TGCGCCAGCAGCCAAGAACAGGGGAGTGGGGAGCAGTACTTC.

In this sample, this clone turned up a few times. CDR3 nucleotides: TGTGCCAGCAGCCCAAGGGAGCACTCTGGGGCCAACGTCCTGACTTTC. This gives the protein CASSPREHSGANVLTF. The rearrangement joins TRBV27 to TRBJ2-6; D perhaps matches TRBD2 (5 bases). The V and J ends lost 6 bases and 0 bases respectively, with 12 bases between them. Germline V lookup: CDR1 MNHEY, CDR2 SMNVEV (reference sequence). This CDR3 is built from 16 residues.

The rearrangement links TRBV6-6 to TRBJ1-3; the D gene is possibly TRBD1 (6 bases). Germline lookup yields CDR1 MNHNY and CDR2 SVGAGI (reference sequence). The V end lost 6 bases, the J end lost 0 bases, and 12 bases lay between the germline ends. CDR3 length: 15 amino acids. As DNA, the CDR3 is TGTGCCAGCAGGGACAGTCCACGCTCTGGAAACACCATATATTTT. Amino acid sequence: CASRDSPRSGNTIYF.

V usage is TRBV7-2 and J usage is TRBJ2-1, with 7 nucleotides matching TRBD2. This CDR3 is 18 amino acids long. V gave up 5 bases and J gave up 3 bases; unmatched junction bases: 16. The germline V gene encodes CDR1 SGHTA and CDR2 FQGNSA. The CDR3 protein is CASSPSAGASILYNEQFF. CDR3 DNA sequence: TGTGCCAGCAGCCCCAGTGCGGGAGCGTCTATTCTCTACAATGAGCAGTTCTTC.

The chain links TRBV20-1 to TRBJ2-1; the match to TRBD2 covers 7 bases. Germline V CDR1 and CDR2: DFQATT, SNEGSKA (reference sequence). The CDR3 length is 11 residues. V lost 3 bases to trimming and J lost 14 bases; unmatched junction nucleotides: 7. The CDR3 nucleotides are TGCAGTGCTAGTAGGACTAGTATGGAGTTCTTC. This codes for CSASRTSMEFF.

V and J are TRBV28 and TRBJ2-5, with D possibly matching TRBD1 (5 bases). Judging by the DNA end, TRBJ2-7 fits better; the J call may be wrong. Germline assignment: CDR1 MDHEN and CDR2 SYDVKM. The CDR3 is made up of 14 amino acids. The CDR3 protein is CASSFIGRAYEQYF. CDR3 DNA sequence: TGTGCCAGCAGTTTTATAGGCAGGGCCTACGAGCAGTACTTC.